The clone carrying this T cell receptor (beta chain) has just a few counts. This specimen comes from a study of blood T cell repertoires in COVID-19. The wider study: Italy, Spain and the United States were the sources of the convalescent and acute COVID-19 samples. T cells, B-cell-depleted T cells, or PBMCs supplied cDNA or gDNA.

From germline, CDR1 is LNHDA and CDR2 SQIVND (reference sequence). The CDR3 contains 17 residues. V shed 8 bases and J 1 base; nucleotides not matched to a gene: 10. Measured with immunoSEQ multiplex PCR; TCRdb has only the in-frame clones, and not every one. Of roughly 100,000 clones listed, 76% are singletons. The source is a man aged 80 or over with COVID-19, enrolled during active disease. The chain links TRBV19 to TRBJ2-2, with 10 bases lining up with TRBD2. The specimen sequenced was peripheral blood. CDR3 coding DNA: TGTGCCAGTGAGAACCTAGGACTAGCGGAGAACACCGGGGAGCTGTTTTTT. Amino acid sequence: CASENLGLAENTGELFF.